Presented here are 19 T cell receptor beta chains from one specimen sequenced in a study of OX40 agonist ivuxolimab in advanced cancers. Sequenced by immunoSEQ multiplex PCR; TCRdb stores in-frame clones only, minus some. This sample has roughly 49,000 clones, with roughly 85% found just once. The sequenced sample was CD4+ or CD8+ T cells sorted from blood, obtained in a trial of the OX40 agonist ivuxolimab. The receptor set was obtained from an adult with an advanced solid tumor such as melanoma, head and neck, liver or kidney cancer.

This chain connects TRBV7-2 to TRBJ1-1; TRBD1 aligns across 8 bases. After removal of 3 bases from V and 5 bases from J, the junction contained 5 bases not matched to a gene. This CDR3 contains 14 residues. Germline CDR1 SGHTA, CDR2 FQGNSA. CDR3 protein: CASSFGQGGTEAFF. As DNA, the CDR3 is TGTGCCAGCAGCTTTGGACAGGGTGGGACTGAAGCTTTCTTT.

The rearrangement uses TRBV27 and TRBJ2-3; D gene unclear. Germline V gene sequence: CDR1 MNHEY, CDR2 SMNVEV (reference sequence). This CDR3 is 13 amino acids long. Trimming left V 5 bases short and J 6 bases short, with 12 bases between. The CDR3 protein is CASSLGYLDTQYF. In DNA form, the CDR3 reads TGTGCCAGCAGTCTAGGGTACTTGGATACGCAGTATTTT.

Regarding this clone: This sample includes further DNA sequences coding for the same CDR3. In DNA, the CDR3 is TGCGCCAGCAGCCCGGGACACGCCGAAGGAAACACCATATATTTT. This gives the protein CASSPGHAEGNTIYF. J is TRBJ1-3 and V is TRBV5-2; the table's D call, TRBD1, has no DNA check behind it. TRBV5-2 is termed a pseudogene. CDR3 length: 15 amino acids.

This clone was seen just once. In DNA, the CDR3 is TGTGCCAGCAGCTTATACTTGGTGCGGGCCTCCTACAATGAGCAGTTCTTC. This sequence encodes CASSLYLVRASYNEQFF. The chain couples TRBV7-2 to TRBJ2-1; the D gene is possibly TRBD2 (5 bases). The CDR3 is made up of 17 amino acids. V lost 2 bases, J lost 0 bases, and 14 bases lay in between. Germline assignment: CDR1 SGHTA and CDR2 FQGNSA.

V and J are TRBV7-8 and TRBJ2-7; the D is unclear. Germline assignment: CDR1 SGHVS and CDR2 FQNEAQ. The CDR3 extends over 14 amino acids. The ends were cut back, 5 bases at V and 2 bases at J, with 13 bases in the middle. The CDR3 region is CASSTRSMPYEQYF. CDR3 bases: TGTGCCAGCAGCACCCGAAGCATGCCCTACGAGCAGTACTTC.

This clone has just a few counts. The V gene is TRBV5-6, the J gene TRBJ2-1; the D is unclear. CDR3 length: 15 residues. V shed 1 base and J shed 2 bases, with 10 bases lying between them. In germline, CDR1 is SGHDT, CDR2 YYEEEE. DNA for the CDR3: TGTGCCAGCAGCTTGACGGAGAAAACCTACAATGAGCAGTTCTTC. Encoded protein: CASSLTEKTYNEQFF. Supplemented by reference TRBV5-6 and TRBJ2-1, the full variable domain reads DAGVTQSPTHLIKTRGQQVTLRCSPKSGHDTVSWYQQALGQGPQFIFQYYEEEERQRGNFPDRFSGHQFPNYSSELNVNALLLGDSALYLCASSLTEKTYNEQFFGPGTRLTVL.

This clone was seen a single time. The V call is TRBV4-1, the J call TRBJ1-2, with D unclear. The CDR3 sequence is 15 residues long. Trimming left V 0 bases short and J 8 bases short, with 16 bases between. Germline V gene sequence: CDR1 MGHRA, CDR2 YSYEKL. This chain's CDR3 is CASSQDLGMVEGYTF. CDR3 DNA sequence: TGCGCCAGCAGCCAAGATCTTGGCATGGTCGAAGGCTACACCTTC.

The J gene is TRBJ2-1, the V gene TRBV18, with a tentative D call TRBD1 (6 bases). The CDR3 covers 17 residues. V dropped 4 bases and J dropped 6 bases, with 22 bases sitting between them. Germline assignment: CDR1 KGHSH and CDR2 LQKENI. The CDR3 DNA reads TGTGCCAGCTCACTTACATCCGGGACATTCTTTGGCAATGAGCAGTTCTTC. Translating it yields CASSLTSGTFFGNEQFF.

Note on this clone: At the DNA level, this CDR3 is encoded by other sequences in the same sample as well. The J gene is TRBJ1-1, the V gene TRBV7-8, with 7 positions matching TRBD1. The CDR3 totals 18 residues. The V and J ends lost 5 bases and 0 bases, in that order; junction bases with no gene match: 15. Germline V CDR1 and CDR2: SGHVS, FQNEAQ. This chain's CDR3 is CASSTGTVEGVLNTEAFF. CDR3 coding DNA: TGTGCCAGCAGCACAGGGACAGTCGAAGGAGTCTTGAACACTGAAGCTTTCTTT. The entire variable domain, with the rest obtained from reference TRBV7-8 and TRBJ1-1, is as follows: GAGVSQSPRYKVAKRGQDVALRCDPISGHVSLFWYQQALGQGPEFLTYFQNEAQLDKSGLPSDRFFAERPEGSVSTLKIQRTQQEDSAVYLCASSTGTVEGVLNTEAFFGQGTRLTVV.

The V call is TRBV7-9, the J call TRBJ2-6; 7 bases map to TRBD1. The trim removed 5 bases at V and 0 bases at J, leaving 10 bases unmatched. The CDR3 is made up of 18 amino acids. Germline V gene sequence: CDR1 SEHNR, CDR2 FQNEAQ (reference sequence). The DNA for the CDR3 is TGTGCCAGCAGCCCTCAGACAGGGAAGGGCTCTGGGGCCAACGTCCTGACTTTC. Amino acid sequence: CASSPQTGKGSGANVLTF.

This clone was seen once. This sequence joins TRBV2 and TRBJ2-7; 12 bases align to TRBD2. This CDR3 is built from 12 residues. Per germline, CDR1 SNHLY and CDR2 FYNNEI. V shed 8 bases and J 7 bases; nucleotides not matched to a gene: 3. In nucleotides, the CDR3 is TGTGCCAGCGGAGGACTAGCGGGGGAGCAGTACTTC. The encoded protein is CASGGLAGEQYF.

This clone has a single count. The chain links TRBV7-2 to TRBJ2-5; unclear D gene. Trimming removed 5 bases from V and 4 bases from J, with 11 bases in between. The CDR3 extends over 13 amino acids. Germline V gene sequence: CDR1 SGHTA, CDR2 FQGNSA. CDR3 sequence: CASSPSTSETQYF. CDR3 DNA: TGTGCCAGCAGCCCGAGTACGTCAGAGACCCAGTACTTC.

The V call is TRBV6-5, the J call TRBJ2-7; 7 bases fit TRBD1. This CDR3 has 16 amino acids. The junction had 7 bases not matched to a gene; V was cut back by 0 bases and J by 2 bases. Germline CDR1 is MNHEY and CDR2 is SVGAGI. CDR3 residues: CASSYSKGASAYEQYF. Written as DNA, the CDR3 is TGTGCCAGCAGTTACTCTAAGGGGGCGTCGGCCTACGAGCAGTACTTC.

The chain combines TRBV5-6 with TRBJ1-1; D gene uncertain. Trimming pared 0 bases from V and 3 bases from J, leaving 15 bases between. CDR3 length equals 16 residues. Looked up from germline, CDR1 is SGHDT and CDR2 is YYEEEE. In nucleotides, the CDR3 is TGTGCCAGCAGCTTGGGCGGAGAGGGAGCTTACACTGAAGCTTTCTTT. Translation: CASSLGGEGAYTEAFF.

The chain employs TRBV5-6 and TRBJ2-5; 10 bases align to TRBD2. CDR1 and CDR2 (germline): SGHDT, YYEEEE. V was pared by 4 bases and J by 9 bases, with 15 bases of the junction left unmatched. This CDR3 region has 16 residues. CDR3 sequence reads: CASSGGTSGVVWAQYF. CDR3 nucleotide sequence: TGTGCCAGCAGCGGTGGTACTAGCGGGGTAGTTTGGGCCCAGTACTTC.

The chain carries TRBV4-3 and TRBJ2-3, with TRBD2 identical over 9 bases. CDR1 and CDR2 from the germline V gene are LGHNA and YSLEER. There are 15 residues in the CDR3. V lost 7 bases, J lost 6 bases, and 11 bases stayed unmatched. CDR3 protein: CASTRLADKGDTQYF. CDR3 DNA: TGCGCCAGCACGAGACTAGCGGACAAGGGGGATACGCAGTATTTT.

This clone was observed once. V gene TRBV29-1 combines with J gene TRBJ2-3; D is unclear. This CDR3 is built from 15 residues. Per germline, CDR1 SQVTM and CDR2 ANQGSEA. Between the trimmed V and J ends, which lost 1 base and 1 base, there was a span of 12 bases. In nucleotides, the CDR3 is TGCAGCGTTGAAGGAGGCCAAACCGGCACAGATACGCAGTATTTT. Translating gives CSVEGGQTGTDTQYF.

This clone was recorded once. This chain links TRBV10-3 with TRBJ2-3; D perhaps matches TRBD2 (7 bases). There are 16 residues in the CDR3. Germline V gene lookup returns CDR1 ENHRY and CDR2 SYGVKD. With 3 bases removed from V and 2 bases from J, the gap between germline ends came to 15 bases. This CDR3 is CAISDGGGRLTDTQYF. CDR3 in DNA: TGTGCCATCAGTGATGGGGGGGGGCGTCTCACAGATACGCAGTATTTT.

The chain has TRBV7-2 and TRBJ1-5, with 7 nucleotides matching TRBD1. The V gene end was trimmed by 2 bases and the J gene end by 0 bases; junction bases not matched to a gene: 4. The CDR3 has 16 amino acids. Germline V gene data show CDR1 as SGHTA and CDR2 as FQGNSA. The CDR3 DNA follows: TGTGCCAGCAGCTTACAGGGGGGAGGTAGCAATCAGCCCCAGCATTTT. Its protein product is CASSLQGGGSNQPQHF.